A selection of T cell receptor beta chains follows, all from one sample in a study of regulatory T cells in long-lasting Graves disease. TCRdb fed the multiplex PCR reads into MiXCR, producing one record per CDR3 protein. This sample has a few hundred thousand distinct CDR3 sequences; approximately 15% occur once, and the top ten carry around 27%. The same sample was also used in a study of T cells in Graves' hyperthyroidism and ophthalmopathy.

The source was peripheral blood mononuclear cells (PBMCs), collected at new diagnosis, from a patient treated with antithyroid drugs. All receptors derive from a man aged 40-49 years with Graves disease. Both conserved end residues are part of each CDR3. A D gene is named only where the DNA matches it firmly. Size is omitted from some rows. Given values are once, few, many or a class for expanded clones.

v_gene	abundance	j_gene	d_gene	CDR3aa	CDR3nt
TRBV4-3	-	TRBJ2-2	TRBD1	CASSQDRGQGLGELFF	TGCGCCAGCAGCCAAGATCGTGGACAGGGGTTAGGGGAGCTGTTTTTT
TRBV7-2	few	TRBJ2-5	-	CASSSQGSAETQYF	TGTGCCAGCAGCTCCCAGGGGAGCGCAGAGACCCAGTACTTC
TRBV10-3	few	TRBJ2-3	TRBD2	CAISLVAGGTDTQYF	TGTGCCATCAGCTTGGTAGCGGGGGGCACAGATACGCAGTATTTT
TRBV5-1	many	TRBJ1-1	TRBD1	CASSLTGAMNTEVFF	TGCGCCAGCAGCTTGACAGGGGCTATGAACACTGAAGTTTTCTTT
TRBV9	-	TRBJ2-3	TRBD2	CASSGTSGGARTDTQYF	TGTGCCAGCAGCGGGACTAGCGGGGGGGCACGCACAGATACGCAGTATTTT
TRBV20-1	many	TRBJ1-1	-	CSVSKGNTEAFF	TGCAGTGTTAGCAAGGGAAACACTGAAGCTTTCTTT
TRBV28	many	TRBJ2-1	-	CASSHLVGLGPDEQFF	TGTGCCAGCTCTCACCTGGTTGGGCTGGGGCCCGATGAGCAGTTCTTC
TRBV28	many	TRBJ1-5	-	CASSYLGNQPQHF	TGTGCCAGCAGTTATTTAGGCAATCAGCCCCAGCATTTT
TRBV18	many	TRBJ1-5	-	CASSRGAAPQHF	TGTGCCAGCTCAAGGGGGGCGGCGCCCCAGCATTTT
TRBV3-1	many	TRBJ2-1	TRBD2	CASSPRGSSYNEQFF	TGTGCCAGCAGTCCCCGCGGGAGCTCCTACAATGAGCAGTTCTTC
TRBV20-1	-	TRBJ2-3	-	CSASWGPDTQYF	TGCAGTGCTAGTTGGGGGCCTGATACGCAGTATTTT
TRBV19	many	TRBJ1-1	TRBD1	CASSDRDRALKLAFF	TGTGCCAGTAGTGACCGGGACAGAGCTCTGAAGTTGGCTTTCTTT
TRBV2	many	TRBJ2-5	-	CASSGFWENQETQYF	TGTGCCAGCAGTGGCTTTTGGGAGAATCAAGAGACCCAGTACTTC
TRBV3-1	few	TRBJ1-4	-	CASSQNLAGPNEELFF	TGTGCCAGCAGCCAAAATCTGGCAGGGCCCAATGAAGAACTGTTTTTT
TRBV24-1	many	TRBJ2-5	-	CATSVGRDNQETQYF	TGTGCCACCAGTGTCGGCCGGGACAACCAAGAGACCCAGTACTTC
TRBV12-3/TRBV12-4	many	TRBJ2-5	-	CASRTGELLQETQYF	TGTGCCAGCAGGACGGGAGAGCTCCTTCAAGAGACCCAGTACTTC
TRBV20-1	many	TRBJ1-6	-	CSARVEGRMDSPLHF	TGCAGTGCTAGAGTGGAAGGGAGGATGGATTCACCCCTCCACTTT
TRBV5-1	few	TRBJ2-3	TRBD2	CASSFSPPAGGPTDTQYF	TGCGCCAGCAGCTTTTCCCCCCCCGCGGGGGGGCCCACAGATACGCAGTATTTT
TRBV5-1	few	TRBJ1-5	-	CASSLSTNQPQHF	TGCGCCAGCAGCTTGTCCACTAATCAGCCCCAGCATTTT
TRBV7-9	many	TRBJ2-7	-	CASSAGVPYEQYF	TGTGCCAGCAGCGCCGGGGTCCCCTACGAGCAGTACTTC
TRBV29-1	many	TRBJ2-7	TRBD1	CSVEQQGHYEQYF	TGCAGCGTTGAGCAACAGGGGCACTACGAGCAGTACTTC
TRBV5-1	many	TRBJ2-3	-	CASSLVGRGYADTQYF	TGCGCCAGCAGCTTGGTGGGGCGGGGCTATGCCGATACGCAGTATTTT
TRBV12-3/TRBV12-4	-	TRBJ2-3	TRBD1	CASSLVLQGARTDTQYF	TGTGCCAGCAGTTTAGTACTACAGGGGGCGCGGACAGATACGCAGTATTTT
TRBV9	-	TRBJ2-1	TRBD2	CASSPGGGTSYNEQFF	TGTGCCAGCAGCCCCGGGGGAGGGACCTCCTACAATGAGCAGTTCTTC
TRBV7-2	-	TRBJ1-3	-	CASSFEPTLSSGNTIYF	TGTGCCAGCAGCTTCGAACCGACTCTCAGCTCTGGAAACACCATATATTTT
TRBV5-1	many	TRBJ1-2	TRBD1	CASSQGTGGGYTF	TGCGCCAGCAGCCAAGGGACAGGGGGAGGCTACACCTTC
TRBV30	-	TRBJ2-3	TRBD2	CAWSSGLARTDTQYF	TGTGCCTGGAGCTCGGGACTAGCGCGGACAGATACGCAGTATTTT
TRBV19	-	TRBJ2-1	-	CASSETRQGEQFF	TGTGCCAGTAGTGAGACACGTCAGGGTGAGCAGTTCTTC
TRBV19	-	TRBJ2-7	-	CASRRRSGNYEQYF	TGTGCCAGTAGGAGGAGGAGTGGGAACTACGAGCAGTACTTC
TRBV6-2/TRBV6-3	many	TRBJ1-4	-	CASSYLQINEKLFF	TGTGCCAGCAGTTATCTACAGATTAATGAAAAACTGTTTTTT
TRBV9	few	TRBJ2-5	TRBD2	CASSVPTSGGEETQYF	TGTGCCAGCAGCGTACCGACTAGCGGGGGGGAAGAGACCCAGTACTTC
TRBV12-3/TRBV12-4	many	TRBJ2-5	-	CASSFSGSQETQYF	TGTGCCAGCAGTTTTTCCGGCAGCCAAGAGACCCAGTACTTC
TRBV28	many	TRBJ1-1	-	CASSSHPNTEAFF	TGTGCCAGCAGTTCCCACCCGAACACTGAAGCTTTCTTT
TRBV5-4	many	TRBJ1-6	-	CASSFRVGSPLHF	TGTGCCAGCAGCTTCAGGGTGGGTTCACCCCTCCACTTT
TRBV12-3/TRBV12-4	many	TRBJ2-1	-	CASSLAHGAWNEQFF	TGTGCCAGCAGTTTAGCGCATGGGGCGTGGAATGAGCAGTTCTTC
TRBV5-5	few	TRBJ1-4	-	CASSPSGGLNEKLFF	TGTGCCAGCAGCCCCTCCGGGGGGTTAAATGAAAAACTGTTTTTT
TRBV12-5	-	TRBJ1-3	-	CASGCRSGLKGNTIYF	TGTGCTAGTGGTTGCCGTTCGGGACTGAAGGGAAACACCATATATTTT
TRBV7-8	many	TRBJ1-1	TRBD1	CASSATTGGWTEAFF	TGTGCCAGCAGCGCAACAACAGGGGGCTGGACTGAAGCTTTCTTT
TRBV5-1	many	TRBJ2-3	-	CASSSGDTYTQYF	TGCGCCAGCAGCTCGGGGGACACTTATACGCAGTATTTT
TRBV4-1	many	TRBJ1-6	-	CASSQETGPSTPLHF	TGCGCCAGCAGCCAAGAAACAGGCCCATCGACACCCCTCCACTTT
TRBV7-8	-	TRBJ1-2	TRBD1	CASSLVRGSGYTF	TGTGCCAGCAGCTTAGTCAGGGGGAGCGGCTACACCTTC
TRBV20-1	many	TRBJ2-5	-	CSARDWGRTQETQYF	TGCAGTGCTAGAGATTGGGGCCGTACCCAAGAGACCCAGTACTTC
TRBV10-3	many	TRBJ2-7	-	CAISQTHEQYF	TGTGCCATCAGCCAGACCCACGAGCAGTACTTC
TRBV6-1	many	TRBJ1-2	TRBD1	CASSGRQGLNYYGYTF	TGTGCCAGCAGTGGGAGACAGGGCCTAAACTATTATGGCTACACCTTC
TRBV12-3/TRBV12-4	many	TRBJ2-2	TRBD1	CASSVLWTGNTGELFF	TGTGCCAGCAGCGTACTGTGGACAGGGAACACCGGGGAGCTGTTTTTT
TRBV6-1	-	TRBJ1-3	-	CASSELLYGNTIYF	TGTGCCAGCAGTGAGCTCCTGTACGGAAACACCATATATTTT
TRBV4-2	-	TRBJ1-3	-	CASSQGDGNSGNTIYF	TGTGCCAGCAGCCAAGGAGACGGAAACTCTGGAAACACCATATATTTT
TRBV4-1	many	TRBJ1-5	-	CASSQDSSHF	TGCGCCAGCAGCCAGGATTCATCGCATTTT
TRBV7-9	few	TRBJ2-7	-	CASSSNGGLYEQYF	TGTGCCAGCAGCTCTAACGGGGGACTCTACGAGCAGTACTTC
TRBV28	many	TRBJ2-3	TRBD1	CASQSSGQGAVGTDTQYF	TGTGCCAGCCAGTCGTCGGGACAGGGGGCCGTGGGCACAGATACGCAGTATTTT
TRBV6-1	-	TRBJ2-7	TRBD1	CASRAPGQSYEQYF	TGTGCCAGCAGGGCACCGGGACAGTCTTACGAGCAGTACTTC
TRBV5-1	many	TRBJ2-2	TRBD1	CASSSQGTPNTGELFF	TGCGCCAGCAGCTCACAGGGGACCCCGAACACCGGGGAGCTGTTTTTT
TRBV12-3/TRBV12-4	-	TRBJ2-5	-	CASSGYMGTRETQYF	TGTGCCAGCAGTGGTTATATGGGGACGCGGGAGACCCAGTACTTC
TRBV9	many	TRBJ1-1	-	CASSPRGGGNTEAFF	TGTGCCAGCAGCCCTCGGGGGGGCGGGAACACTGAAGCTTTCTTT
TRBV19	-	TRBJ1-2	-	CASSRSSIYRVSNYGYTF	TGTGCCAGTAGTCGGTCCTCCATTTATAGAGTCTCTAACTATGGCTACACCTTC